This TCR beta chain was identified during a study of T cell responses to AZD1222 COVID-19 vaccine. Overall study context: Pooling of second doses given at about 4 or about 12 weeks was done. Study-wide results and limits: White British donors predominated, females outnumbered males, and clonal diversity was possibly underestimated. Researchers report vaccine-associated CD4 TCRs spanning spike, with dominance at 160-218 and 743-854. Close to half of all spike-specific TCRs reportedly target regions of the variants that are unmutated.

Measured with immunoSEQ multiplex PCR; TCRdb has only the in-frame clones, and not every one. Altogether 180,000 or so clones are present, 90% to 95% being singletons, with the ten largest covering less than 3%. Trimming at V came to 5 bases and at J to 7 bases, leaving 10 bases not matched to a gene. CDR1 is SEHNR and CDR2 is FQNEAQ in the germline V gene (reference sequence). There are 14 residues in the CDR3. With regard to this clone: What it recognizes is unknown.

This rearrangement joins TRBV7-9 to TRBJ1-2, with 7 positions matching TRBD1. This receptor was taken from an adult in good health. Material: peripheral blood, obtained on day 0 of AZD1222 vaccination. The CDR3 reads CASSPRGGGSGYTF. CDR3 nucleotides: TGTGCCAGCAGCCCCCGTGGAGGGGGCAGTGGCTACACCTTC.